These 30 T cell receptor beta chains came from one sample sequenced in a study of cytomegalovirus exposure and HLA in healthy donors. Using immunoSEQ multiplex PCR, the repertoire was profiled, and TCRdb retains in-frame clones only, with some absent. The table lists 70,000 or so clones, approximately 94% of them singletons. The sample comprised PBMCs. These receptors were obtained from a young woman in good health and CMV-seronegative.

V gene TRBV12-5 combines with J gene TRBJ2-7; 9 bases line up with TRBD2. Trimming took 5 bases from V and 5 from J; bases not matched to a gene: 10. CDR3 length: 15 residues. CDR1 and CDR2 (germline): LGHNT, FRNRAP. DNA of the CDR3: TGTGCTAGTGGTAGATCCGGGACTAGCAGCCACGAGCAGTACTTC. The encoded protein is CASGRSGTSSHEQYF.

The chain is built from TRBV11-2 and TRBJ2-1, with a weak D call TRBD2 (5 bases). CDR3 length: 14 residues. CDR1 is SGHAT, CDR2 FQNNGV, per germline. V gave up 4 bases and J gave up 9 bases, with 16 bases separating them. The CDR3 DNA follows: TGTGCCAGCAGCTCACTAAGTGGGAGAGGTGAGCAGTTCTTC. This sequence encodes CASSSLSGRGEQFF.

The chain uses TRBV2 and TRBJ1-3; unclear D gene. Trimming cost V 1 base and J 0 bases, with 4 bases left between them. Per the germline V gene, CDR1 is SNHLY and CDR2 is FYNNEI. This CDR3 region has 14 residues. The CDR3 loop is CASSEDNSGNTIYF. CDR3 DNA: TGTGCCAGCAGTGAAGATAACTCTGGAAACACCATATATTTT.

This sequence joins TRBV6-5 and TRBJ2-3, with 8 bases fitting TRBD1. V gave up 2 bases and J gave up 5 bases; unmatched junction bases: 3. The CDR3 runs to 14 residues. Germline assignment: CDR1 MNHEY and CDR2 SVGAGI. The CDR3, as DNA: TGTGCCAGCAGTTACAGGACAGGGTTAGATACGCAGTATTTT. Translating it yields CASSYRTGLDTQYF.

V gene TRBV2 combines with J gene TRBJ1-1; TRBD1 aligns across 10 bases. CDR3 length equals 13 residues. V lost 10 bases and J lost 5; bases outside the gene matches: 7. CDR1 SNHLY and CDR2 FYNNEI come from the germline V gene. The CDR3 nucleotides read TGTGCCACCTGGGACAGGGGAAGTACTGAAGCTTTCTTT. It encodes CATWDRGSTEAFF. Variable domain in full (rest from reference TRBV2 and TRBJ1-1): EPEVTQTPSHQVTQMGQEVILRCVPISNHLYFYWYRQILGQKVEFLVSFYNNEISEKSEIFDDQFSVERPDGSNFTLKIRSTKLEDSAMYFCATWDRGSTEAFFGQGTRLTVV.

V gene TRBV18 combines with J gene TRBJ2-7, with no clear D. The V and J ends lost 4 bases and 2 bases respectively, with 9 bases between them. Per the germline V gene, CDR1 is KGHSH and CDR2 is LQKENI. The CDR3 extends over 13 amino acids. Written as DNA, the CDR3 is TGTGCCAGCTCACTTACTGCGGCCTACGAGCAGTACTTC. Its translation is CASSLTAAYEQYF. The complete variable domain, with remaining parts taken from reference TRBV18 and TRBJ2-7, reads NAGVMQNPRHLVRRRGQEARLRCSPMKGHSHVYWYRQLPEEGLKFMVYLQKENIIDESGMPKERFSAEFPKEGPSILRIQQVVRGDSAAYFCASSLTAAYEQYFGPGTRLTVT.

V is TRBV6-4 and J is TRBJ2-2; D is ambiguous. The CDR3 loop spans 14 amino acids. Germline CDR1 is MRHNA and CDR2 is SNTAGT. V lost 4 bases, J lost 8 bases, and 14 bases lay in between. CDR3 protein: CASSASADSGELFF. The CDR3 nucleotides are TGTGCCAGCAGTGCCTCCGCGGATTCTGGGGAGCTGTTTTTT.

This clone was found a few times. The CDR3 bases are TGTGCCAGCAGTGAAGCGCAGGGTGGAAACACCATATATTTT. Its translation is CASSEAQGGNTIYF. V usage is TRBV6-1 and J usage is TRBJ1-3; D possibly corresponds to TRBD1 (5 bases). Germline V gene data show CDR1 as MNHNS and CDR2 as SASEGT. The CDR3 totals 14 residues. The ends were cut back, 0 bases at V and 3 bases at J, with 6 bases in the middle.

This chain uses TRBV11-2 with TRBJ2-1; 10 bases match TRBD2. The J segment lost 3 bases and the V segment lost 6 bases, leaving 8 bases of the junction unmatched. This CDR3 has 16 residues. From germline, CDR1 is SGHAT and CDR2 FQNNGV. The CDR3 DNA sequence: TGTGCCAGCAGGCCTACCGGGACTAGCGTCTACAATGAGCAGTTCTTC. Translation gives CASRPTGTSVYNEQFF.

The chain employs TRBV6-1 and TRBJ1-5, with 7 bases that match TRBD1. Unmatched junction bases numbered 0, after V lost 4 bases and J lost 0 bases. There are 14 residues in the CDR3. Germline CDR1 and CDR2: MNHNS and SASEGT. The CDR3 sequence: CASSGQGSNQPQHF. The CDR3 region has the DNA TGTGCCAGCAGTGGACAGGGTAGCAATCAGCCCCAGCATTTT.

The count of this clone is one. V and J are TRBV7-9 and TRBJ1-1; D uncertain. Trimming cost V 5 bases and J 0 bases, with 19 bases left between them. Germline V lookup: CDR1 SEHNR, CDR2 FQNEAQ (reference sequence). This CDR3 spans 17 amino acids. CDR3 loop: CASSQSPFKKLNTEAFF. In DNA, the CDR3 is TGTGCCAGCAGCCAGTCCCCCTTCAAGAAGTTGAACACTGAAGCTTTCTTT.

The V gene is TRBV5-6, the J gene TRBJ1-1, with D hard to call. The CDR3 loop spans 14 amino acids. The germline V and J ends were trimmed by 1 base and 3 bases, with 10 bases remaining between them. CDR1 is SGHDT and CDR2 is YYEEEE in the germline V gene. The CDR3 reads CASSLMEGYTEAFF. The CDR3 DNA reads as TGTGCCAGCAGCTTGATGGAGGGATACACTGAAGCTTTCTTT.

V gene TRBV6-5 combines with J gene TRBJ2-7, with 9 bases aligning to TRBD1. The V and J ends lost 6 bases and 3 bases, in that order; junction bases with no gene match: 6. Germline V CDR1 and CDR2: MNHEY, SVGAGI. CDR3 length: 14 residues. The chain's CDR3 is CASSQDRGGYEQYF. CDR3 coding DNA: TGTGCCAGCAGCCAGGACAGGGGCGGCTACGAGCAGTACTTC.

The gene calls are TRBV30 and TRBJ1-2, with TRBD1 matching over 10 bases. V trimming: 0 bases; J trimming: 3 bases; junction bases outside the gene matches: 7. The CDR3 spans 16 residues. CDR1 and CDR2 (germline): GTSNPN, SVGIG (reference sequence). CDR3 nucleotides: TGTGCCTGGAGTGTAGCTGGGACAGGGGCTTACTATGGCTACACCTTC. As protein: CAWSVAGTGAYYGYTF.

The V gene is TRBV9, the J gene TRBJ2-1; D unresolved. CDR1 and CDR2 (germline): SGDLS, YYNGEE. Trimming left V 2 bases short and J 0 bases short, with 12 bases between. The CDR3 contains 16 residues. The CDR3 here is CASSVFTSSSYNEQFF. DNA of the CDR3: TGTGCCAGCAGCGTTTTTACCTCGAGCTCCTACAATGAGCAGTTCTTC. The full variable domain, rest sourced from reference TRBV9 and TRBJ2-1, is DSGVTQTPKHLITATGQRVTLRCSPRSGDLSVYWYQQSLDQGLQFLIQYYNGEERAKGNILERFSAQQFPDLHSELNLSSLELGDSALYFCASSVFTSSSYNEQFFGPGTRLTVL.

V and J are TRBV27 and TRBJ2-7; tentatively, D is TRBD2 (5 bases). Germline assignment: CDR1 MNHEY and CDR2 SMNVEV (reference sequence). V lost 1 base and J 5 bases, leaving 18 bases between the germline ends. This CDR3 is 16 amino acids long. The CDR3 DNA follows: TGTGCCAGCAGTTTATACGGCCGGACCCCGGAGGACGAGCAGTACTTC. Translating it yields CASSLYGRTPEDEQYF.

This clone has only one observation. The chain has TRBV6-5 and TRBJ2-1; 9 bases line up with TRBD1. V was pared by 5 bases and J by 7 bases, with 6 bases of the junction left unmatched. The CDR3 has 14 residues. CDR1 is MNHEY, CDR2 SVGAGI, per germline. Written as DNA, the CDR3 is TGTGCCAGCAGTAAAGACAGGGGGTCTAATGAGCAGTTCTTC. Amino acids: CASSKDRGSNEQFF.

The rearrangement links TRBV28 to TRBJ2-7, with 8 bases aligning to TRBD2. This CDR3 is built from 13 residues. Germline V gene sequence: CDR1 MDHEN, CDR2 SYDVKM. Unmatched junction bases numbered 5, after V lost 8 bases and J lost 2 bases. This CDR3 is CASSSGRAYEQYF. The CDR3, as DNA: TGTGCCAGCTCGAGCGGGAGAGCCTACGAGCAGTACTTC.

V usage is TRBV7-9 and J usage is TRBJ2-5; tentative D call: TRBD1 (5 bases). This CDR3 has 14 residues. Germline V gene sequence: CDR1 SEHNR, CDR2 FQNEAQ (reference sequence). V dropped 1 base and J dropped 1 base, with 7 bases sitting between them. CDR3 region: CASSLVGPQETQYF. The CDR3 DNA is TGTGCCAGCAGCTTAGTGGGGCCCCAAGAGACCCAGTACTTC.

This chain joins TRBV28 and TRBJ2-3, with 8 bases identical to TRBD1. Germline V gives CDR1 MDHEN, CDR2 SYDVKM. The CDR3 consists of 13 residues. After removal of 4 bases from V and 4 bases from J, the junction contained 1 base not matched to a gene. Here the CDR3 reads CASSSDRADTQYF. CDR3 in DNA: TGTGCCAGCAGTTCGGACAGGGCAGATACGCAGTATTTT.

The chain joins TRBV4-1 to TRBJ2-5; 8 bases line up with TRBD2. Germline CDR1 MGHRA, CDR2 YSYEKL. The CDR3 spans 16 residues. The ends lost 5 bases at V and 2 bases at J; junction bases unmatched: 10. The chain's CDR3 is CASSAMVAGIQETQYF. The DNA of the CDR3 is TGCGCCAGCAGCGCCATGGTAGCGGGAATTCAAGAGACCCAGTACTTC.

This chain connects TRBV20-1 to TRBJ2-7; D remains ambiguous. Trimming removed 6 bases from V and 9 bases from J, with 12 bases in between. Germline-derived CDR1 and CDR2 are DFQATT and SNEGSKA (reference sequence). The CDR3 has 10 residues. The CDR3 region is CSAVGYGQYF. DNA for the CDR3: TGCAGTGCGGTCGGGTATGGGCAGTACTTC.

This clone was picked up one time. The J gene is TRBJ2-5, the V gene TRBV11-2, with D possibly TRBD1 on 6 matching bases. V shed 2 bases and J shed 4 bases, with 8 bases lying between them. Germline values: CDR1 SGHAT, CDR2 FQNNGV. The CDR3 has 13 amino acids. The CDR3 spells CASSLRGGETQYF. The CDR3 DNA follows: TGTGCCAGCAGCTTAAGAGGGGGAGAGACCCAGTACTTC.

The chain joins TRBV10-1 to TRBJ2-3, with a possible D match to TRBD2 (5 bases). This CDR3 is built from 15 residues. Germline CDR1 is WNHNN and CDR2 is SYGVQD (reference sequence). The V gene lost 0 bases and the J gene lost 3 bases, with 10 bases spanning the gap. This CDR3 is CASSESRRGTDTQYF. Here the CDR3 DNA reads TGCGCCAGCAGTGAGTCTCGAAGAGGGACAGATACGCAGTATTTT.

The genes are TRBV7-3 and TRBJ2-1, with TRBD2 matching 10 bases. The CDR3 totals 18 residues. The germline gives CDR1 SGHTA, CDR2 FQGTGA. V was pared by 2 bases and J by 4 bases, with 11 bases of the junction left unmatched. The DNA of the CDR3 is TGTGCCAGCAGCTTACGGCCTAGCGGGAGCCCGATTTACAATGAGCAGTTCTTC. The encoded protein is CASSLRPSGSPIYNEQFF.

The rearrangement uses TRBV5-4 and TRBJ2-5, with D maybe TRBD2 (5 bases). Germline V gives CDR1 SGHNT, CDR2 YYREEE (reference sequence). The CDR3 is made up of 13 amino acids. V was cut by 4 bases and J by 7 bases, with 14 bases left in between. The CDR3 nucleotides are TGTGCCAGCAGCGTTGAGGGCATGGGGACCCAGTACTTC. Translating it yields CASSVEGMGTQYF.

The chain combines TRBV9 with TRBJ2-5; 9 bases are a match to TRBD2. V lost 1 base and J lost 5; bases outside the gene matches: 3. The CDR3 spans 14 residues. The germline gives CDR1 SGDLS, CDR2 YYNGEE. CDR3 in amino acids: CASSVMAGGETQYF. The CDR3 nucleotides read TGTGCCAGCAGCGTAATGGCGGGGGGGGAGACCCAGTACTTC.

The CDR3 nucleotides are TGCGCCAGCAGTGAGGACAGGGAAGAGACCCAGTACTTC. Its translation is CASSEDREETQYF. The genes are TRBV10-1 and TRBJ2-5, with TRBD1 matching over 7 bases. CDR1 WNHNN and CDR2 SYGVQD come from the germline V gene (reference sequence). V was clipped by 2 bases and J by 3 bases; unmatched bases: 0. The CDR3 runs 13 residues.

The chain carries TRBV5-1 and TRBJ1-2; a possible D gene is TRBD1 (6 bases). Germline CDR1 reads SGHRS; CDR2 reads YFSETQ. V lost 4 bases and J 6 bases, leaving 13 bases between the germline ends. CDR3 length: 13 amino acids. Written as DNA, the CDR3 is TGCGCCAGCAGCCAAGAGGGGGATAATGGCTACACCTTC. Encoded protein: CASSQEGDNGYTF.

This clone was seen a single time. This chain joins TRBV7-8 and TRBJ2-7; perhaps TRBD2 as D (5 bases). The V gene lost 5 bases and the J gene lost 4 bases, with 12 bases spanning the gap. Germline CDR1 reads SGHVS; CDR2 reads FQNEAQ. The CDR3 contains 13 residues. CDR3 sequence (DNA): TGTGCCAGCAGCCGAGGGAGAGAATACGAGCAGTACTTC. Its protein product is CASSRGREYEQYF.